This T cell receptor (beta chain) was sequenced in a study of OX40 agonist ivuxolimab in advanced cancers. Across the whole study: A partial response was reached by three patients: one with hepatocellular carcinoma and two with cutaneous melanoma. Study results and caveats: Compared with CD4+, CD8+ T cells on average had more expanded clones.

The CDR3 contains 15 residues. V gave up 2 bases and J gave up 4 bases; unmatched junction bases: 6. Germline loops: CDR1 SGHNT, CDR2 YYREEE (reference sequence). TCRdb keeps only in-frame clones here, not all; method: immunoSEQ multiplex PCR. The data contain under 40,000 clones, about four fifths of them singletons. Concerning this clone itself: The antigen is not known.

This chain uses TRBV5-4 with TRBJ2-3; 8 positions match TRBD2. The TCR sequence derives from an adult with an advanced solid tumor such as melanoma, head and neck, liver or kidney cancer. Sequences were derived from CD4+ or CD8+ T cells sorted from blood, sampled in a trial of the OX40 agonist ivuxolimab. The CDR3 coding sequence is TGTGCCAGCAGCTTTAGGAGCGGGGGTCCAGATACGCAGTATTTT. This encodes CASSFRSGGPDTQYF.